These 31 T cell receptor beta chains came from one sample sequenced in a study of CD4+ T cells in melanoma. TCRdb's copy holds only in-frame clones and misses some; the assay was immunoSEQ multiplex PCR. The table shows 15,000 to 20,000 clones, with roughly four fifths occurring only once. The sample consisted of cells from a culture (not recorded whether cultured in vitro). The receptors shown here come from a human donor with melanoma.

V gene TRBV29-1 combines with J gene TRBJ2-3; D is undetermined. Trimming removed 3 bases at V and 4 bases at J, with 14 bases between. CDR3 length: 14 amino acids. Germline V gene lookup returns CDR1 SQVTM and CDR2 ANQGSEA. The CDR3 DNA follows: TGCAGCGTTGATAACGGCGTAAGTTCAGATACGCAGTATTTT. Protein: CSVDNGVSSDTQYF.

This chain connects TRBV5-1 to TRBJ1-4; D is uncertain. Germline CDR1 reads SGHRS; CDR2 reads YFSETQ. Trimming shortened V by 9 bases and J by 6 bases, and 21 bases separated the two germline ends. The CDR3 extends over 15 amino acids. The CDR3 DNA sequence: TGCGCCATCCCAAAATCCCGTTATGTGGATGAAAAACTGTTTTTT. Amino acid sequence: CAIPKSRYVDEKLFF.

The CDR3, as DNA: TGTGCCAGCAGCTCCTCAGGCAGGGTCTTTGGTCAGCCCCAGCATTTT. It yields the protein CASSSSGRVFGQPQHF. The chain uses TRBV5-6 and TRBJ1-5; perhaps TRBD1 as D (5 bases). The CDR3 consists of 16 residues. V lost 3 bases and J 6 bases, leaving 19 bases between the germline ends. Germline CDR1 reads SGHDT; CDR2 reads YYEEEE.

The chain uses TRBV6-1 and TRBJ2-1; D is perhaps TRBD2 (5 bases). The CDR3 runs to 15 residues. V gave up 7 bases and J gave up 4 bases, with 17 bases separating them. Germline-derived CDR1 and CDR2 are MNHNS and SASEGT. For the CDR3, the DNA is TGTGCCAGCACCTTGATACTAGGACCGTACAATGAGCAGTTCTTC. Protein: CASTLILGPYNEQFF.

This clone was seen only once. The chain carries TRBV6-6 and TRBJ1-1, with 7 bases identical to TRBD1. CDR1 MNHNY and CDR2 SVGAGI come from the germline V gene (reference sequence). The CDR3 spans 14 residues. The J segment lost 2 bases and the V segment lost 9 bases, leaving 9 bases of the junction unmatched. Written as DNA, the CDR3 is TGTGCCAGTACTTCAGGGGGATTTAACACTGAAGCTTTCTTT. Encoded protein: CASTSGGFNTEAFF.

This chain uses TRBV7-8 with TRBJ2-3; unclear D gene. This CDR3 is 13 amino acids long. Germline CDR1 and CDR2: SGHVS and FQNEAQ. V was cut by 5 bases and J by 2 bases, with 8 bases left in between. The CDR3 DNA reads as TGTGCCAGCAGCCTTAGCCCCACAGATACGCAGTATTTT. The encoded protein is CASSLSPTDTQYF.

The chain joins TRBV7-9 to TRBJ1-1; the match to TRBD1 covers 10 bases. The germline CDR1 and CDR2 sequences are SEHNR and FQNEAQ (reference sequence). This CDR3 region has 16 residues. V gave up 3 bases and J gave up 2 bases; unmatched junction bases: 6. CDR3 loop: CASSLPRTGGNTEAFF. CDR3 sequence (DNA): TGTGCCAGCAGCTTGCCGCGGACAGGGGGAAACACTGAAGCTTTCTTT.

J is TRBJ2-7 and V is TRBV6-5, with 10 bases fitting TRBD1. Trimming at V came to 5 bases and at J to 8 bases, leaving 12 bases not matched to a gene. The CDR3 is made up of 15 amino acids. Germline lookup yields CDR1 MNHEY and CDR2 SVGAGI. The CDR3 sequence is CASSNPGQGLVKQYF. In DNA, the CDR3 is TGTGCCAGCAGTAATCCGGGACAGGGGCTTGTAAAGCAGTACTTC.

The CDR3 spells CASSYGTALNYTF. The CDR3 bases are TGTGCCAGCAGTTACGGGACGGCTCTTAACTACACCTTC. The rearrangement links TRBV6-6 to TRBJ1-2, with D perhaps TRBD1 (5 bases). CDR3 length equals 13 residues. Germline CDR1 reads MNHNY; CDR2 reads SVGAGI (reference sequence). The V end lost 2 bases, the J end lost 10 bases, and 14 bases lay between the germline ends.

This clone has a handful of counts. The gene calls are TRBV7-2 and TRBJ2-1; TRBD2 matches at 8 bases. Per the germline V gene, CDR1 is SGHTA and CDR2 is FQGNSA. The CDR3 extends over 15 amino acids. Trimming took 1 base from V and 3 from J; bases not matched to a gene: 2. The CDR3 region has the DNA TGTGCCAGCAGCTTAGGACGGGGGGGCTACAATGAGCAGTTCTTC. Its translation is CASSLGRGGYNEQFF.

This chain joins TRBV12-2 and TRBJ1-5; TRBD1 is the table's D call and was not checked against the DNA. TRBV12-2 is termed a pseudogene. The length of the CDR3 is 19 residues. The CDR3 loop is CASRLKVAPRGRGAQPQHF. The DNA of the CDR3 is TGTGCAAGTCGCTTAAAGGTGGCTCCCAGGGGGCGAGGGGCTCAGCCCCAGCATTTT.

The chain couples TRBV30 to TRBJ1-3; D is undetermined. Trimming removed 3 bases at V and 7 bases at J, with 13 bases between. CDR1 is GTSNPN and CDR2 is SVGIG in the germline V gene (reference sequence). CDR3 length: 13 residues. The CDR3 DNA sequence: TGTGCCTGGAGCGGCCGCCTCTCGAACACCATATATTTT. Its translation is CAWSGRLSNTIYF.

The J gene is TRBJ2-2, the V gene TRBV4-2; TRBD2 aligns across 9 bases. The CDR3 is 16 amino acids. CDR1 and CDR2 from the germline V gene are LGHNA and YNFKEQ. V shed 4 bases and J 4 bases; nucleotides not matched to a gene: 7. The CDR3: CASSPWGAGGTGELFF. The CDR3 DNA is TGTGCCAGCAGCCCCTGGGGAGCGGGGGGCACCGGGGAGCTGTTTTTT.

V usage is TRBV7-8 and J usage is TRBJ2-3; TRBD2 matches at 9 bases. The V gene end was trimmed by 4 bases and the J gene end by 3 bases; junction bases not matched to a gene: 5. The CDR3 runs to 15 residues. CDR1 and CDR2 from the germline V gene are SGHVS and FQNEAQ. The CDR3 spells CASSWRGGATDTQYF. CDR3 sequence (DNA): TGTGCCAGCAGCTGGCGCGGGGGGGCAACAGATACGCAGTATTTT.

This rearrangement joins TRBV7-9 to TRBJ1-5, with D tentatively TRBD1 (6 bases). In germline, CDR1 is SEHNR, CDR2 FQNEAQ (reference sequence). The V end was cut by 1 base, the J end by 3 bases, with 10 bases between. The CDR3 loop spans 15 amino acids. This chain's CDR3 is CASSLGTATNQPQHF. CDR3 sequence (DNA): TGTGCCAGCAGCTTAGGGACAGCCACCAATCAGCCCCAGCATTTT.

This rearrangement joins TRBV5-4 to TRBJ2-2; 7 nucleotides agree with TRBD1. This CDR3 spans 16 amino acids. The germline CDR1 and CDR2 sequences are SGHNT and YYREEE (reference sequence). The ends lost 4 bases at V and 0 bases at J; junction bases unmatched: 6. The CDR3 here is CASSKRQGSNTGELFF. The CDR3 DNA follows: TGTGCCAGCAGCAAACGACAGGGTTCGAACACCGGGGAGCTGTTTTTT.

CDR3 DNA: TGTGCCACCAGCAGAGTAGGTGACGGGCGTCTCGCCAAAAACATTCAGTACTTC. Amino acid sequence: CATSRVGDGRLAKNIQYF. This chain connects TRBV15 to TRBJ2-4; no clear D gene. The CDR3 contains 18 residues. Between the trimmed V and J ends, which lost 1 base and 1 base, there was a span of 17 bases. The germline V gene encodes CDR1 LNHNV and CDR2 YYDKDF (reference sequence).

CDR3 residues: CASTPGLAGSGGYF. The CDR3 DNA follows: TGTGCCAGCACCCCGGGACTAGCGGGCTCCGGGGGGTACTTC. The V call is TRBV2, the J call TRBJ2-7; 12 bases map to TRBD2. The V and J ends lost 7 bases and 12 bases, in that order; junction bases with no gene match: 13. This CDR3 contains 14 residues. The germline gives CDR1 SNHLY, CDR2 FYNNEI.

The chain is built from TRBV6-5 and TRBJ2-5, with D unclear. The CDR3 runs to 13 residues. V was shortened by 2 bases and J by 5 bases, with 9 bases between the two germline ends. Germline loops: CDR1 MNHEY, CDR2 SVGAGI. Here the CDR3 reads CASSYKTRETQYF. CDR3 nucleotide sequence: TGTGCCAGCAGTTACAAAACACGGGAGACCCAGTACTTC.

The chain couples TRBV5-1 to TRBJ2-2; 9 positions agree with TRBD1. V shed 5 bases, J shed 7 bases, and the junction held 15 bases outside the gene matches. The CDR3 sequence is 17 residues long. From germline, CDR1 is SGHRS and CDR2 YFSETQ. CDR3 sequence (DNA): TGCGCCAGCAGAAAGGGACAGGGTTTTCCGACTTACGGGGAGCTGTTTTTT. It translates to CASRKGQGFPTYGELFF.

The chain uses TRBV19 and TRBJ1-4; D remains ambiguous. V was clipped by 5 bases and J by 8 bases, with 9 bases between them. Germline V gives CDR1 LNHDA, CDR2 SQIVND (reference sequence). The CDR3 runs 12 residues. The CDR3: CASSALREKLFF. The DNA for the CDR3 is TGTGCCAGTAGTGCACTGCGGGAAAAACTGTTTTTT.

This chain links TRBV30 with TRBJ1-6; 7 bases map to TRBD1. The CDR3 loop spans 14 amino acids. Per the germline V gene, CDR1 is GTSNPN and CDR2 is SVGIG (reference sequence). J gave up 10 bases and V 2 bases, and 8 bases lay outside the gene matches. For the CDR3, the DNA is TGTGCCTGGAGTACAGGGGCCGACGGATCACCCCTCCACTTT. It is translated as CAWSTGADGSPLHF.

The chain carries TRBV7-4 and TRBJ1-6; D gene unclear. CDR3 length: 18 amino acids. V lost 5 bases and J 6 bases, leaving 23 bases between the germline ends. The germline gives CDR1 SGHVT, CDR2 SQSDAQ. Here the CDR3 reads CASSLTLPPRKLNSPLHF. The CDR3 DNA follows: TGTGCCAGCAGCCTAACCCTGCCCCCCAGGAAACTTAATTCACCCCTCCACTTT.

V usage is TRBV25-1 and J usage is TRBJ1-1; the D gene is possibly TRBD1 (5 bases). V lost 1 base and J lost 1, with 13 bases in between. This CDR3 has 16 amino acids. CDR1 is MGHDK and CDR2 is SYGVNS in the germline V gene. This CDR3 is CASSEFGGNENTEAFF. The DNA for the CDR3 is TGTGCCAGCAGTGAATTTGGGGGGAACGAGAACACTGAAGCTTTCTTT. Looking up the rest from reference TRBV25-1 and TRBJ1-1 gives the full variable domain: EADIYQTPRYLVIGTGKKITLECSQTMGHDKMYWYQQDPGMELHLIHYSYGVNSTEKGDLSSESTVSRIRTEHFPLTLESARPSHTSQYLCASSEFGGNENTEAFFGQGTRLTVV.

This chain joins TRBV28 and TRBJ1-1; a possible D gene is TRBD1 (5 bases). The germline V gene encodes CDR1 MDHEN and CDR2 SYDVKM. The V and J ends lost 8 bases and 2 bases respectively, with 15 bases between them. This CDR3 comprises 14 residues. The CDR3 region is CASLWGNTNTEAFF. Here the CDR3 DNA reads TGTGCCAGCCTTTGGGGGAACACAAACACTGAAGCTTTCTTT. The full variable domain, completed using reference TRBV28 and TRBJ1-1, is DVKVTQSSRYLVKRTGEKVFLECVQDMDHENMFWYRQDPGLGLRLIYFSYDVKMKEKGDIPEGYSVSREKKERFSLILESASTNQTSMYLCASLWGNTNTEAFFGQGTRLTVV.

V and J are TRBV5-1 and TRBJ2-1; no clear D gene. Between the trimmed V and J ends, which lost 2 bases and 4 bases, there was a span of 1 base. Germline CDR1 reads SGHRS; CDR2 reads YFSETQ. CDR3 size: 11 residues. CDR3 in amino acids: CASSLYNEQFF. The CDR3 nucleotides are TGCGCCAGCAGCTTATACAATGAGCAGTTCTTC.

The chain employs TRBV2 and TRBJ1-6; D uncertain. V was cut by 6 bases and J by 6 bases, with 15 bases left in between. CDR1 SNHLY and CDR2 FYNNEI come from the germline V gene. The CDR3 extends over 15 amino acids. The CDR3 DNA reads as TGTGCCAGCAGCGACGTGAGTGGGGTTAATTCACCCCTCCACTTT. Its translation: CASSDVSGVNSPLHF.

V gene TRBV5-4 combines with J gene TRBJ2-7; maybe TRBD1 (5 bases). Germline loops: CDR1 SGHNT, CDR2 YYREEE (reference sequence). V was trimmed by 2 bases and J by 6 bases, leaving 18 bases between them. This CDR3 is 15 amino acids long. CDR3 protein: CASSFYDRREGEQYF. DNA for the CDR3: TGTGCCAGCAGCTTTTACGACAGAAGGGAAGGCGAGCAGTACTTC.

The rearrangement uses TRBV7-2 and TRBJ2-7; possibly TRBD1 for D (6 bases). CDR1 is SGHTA and CDR2 is FQGNSA in the germline V gene. V was shortened by 5 bases and J by 4 bases, with 21 bases between the two germline ends. This CDR3 has 16 residues. The CDR3 region has the DNA TGTGCCAGCAGCGCGCGCTGGGGCAGGGGCAAGTACGAGCAGTACTTC. Its translation: CASSARWGRGKYEQYF.

The gene calls are TRBV7-9 and TRBJ1-4; 9 bases map to TRBD1. Unmatched junction bases numbered 8, after V lost 8 bases and J lost 7 bases. This CDR3 has 14 amino acids. The germline V gene has CDR1 SEHNR and CDR2 FQNEAQ (reference sequence). This chain's CDR3 is CASGSTGQGEKLFF. The CDR3 nucleotides read TGTGCCAGCGGGTCGACGGGACAGGGTGAAAAACTGTTTTTT.

This clone has just one count. The V gene is TRBV30, the J gene TRBJ1-6, with no clear D. V dropped 1 base and J dropped 7 bases, with 14 bases sitting between them. The CDR3 loop spans 15 amino acids. Germline lookup yields CDR1 GTSNPN and CDR2 SVGIG (reference sequence). CDR3 DNA sequence: TGTGCCTGGAGTGGACGGTCGCGCCTGAATTCACCCCTCCACTTT. It specifies CAWSGRSRLNSPLHF.